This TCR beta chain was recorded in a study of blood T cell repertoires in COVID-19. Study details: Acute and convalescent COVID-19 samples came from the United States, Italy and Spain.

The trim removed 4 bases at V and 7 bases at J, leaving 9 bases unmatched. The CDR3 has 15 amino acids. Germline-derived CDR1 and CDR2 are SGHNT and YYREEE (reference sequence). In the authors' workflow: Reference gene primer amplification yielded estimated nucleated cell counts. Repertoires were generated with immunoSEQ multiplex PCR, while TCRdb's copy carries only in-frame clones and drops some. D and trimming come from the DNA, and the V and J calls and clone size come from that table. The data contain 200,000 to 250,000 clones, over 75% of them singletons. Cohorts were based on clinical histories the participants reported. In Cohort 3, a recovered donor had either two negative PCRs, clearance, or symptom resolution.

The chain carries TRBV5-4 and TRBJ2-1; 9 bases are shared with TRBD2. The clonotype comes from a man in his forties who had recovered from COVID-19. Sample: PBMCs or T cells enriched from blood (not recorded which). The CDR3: CASSGASGTLNEQFF. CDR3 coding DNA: TGTGCCAGCAGCGGGGCTAGCGGGACATTGAATGAGCAGTTCTTC.